This is a list of T cell receptor beta chains from one sample in a study of cytomegalovirus exposure and HLA in healthy donors. Assay used: immunoSEQ multiplex PCR; TCRdb lists only in-frame clones, some missing. This sample contains 100,000 to 150,000 clones. The sample comprised PBMCs. The receptors were sampled from a man between 18 and 29 years old in good health and CMV-seronegative. The CDR3 runs from the conserved cysteine through the conserved F or W. A D gene is named only where the DNA matches it firmly.

>TRBV6-5|NA
CASSLGSAAVYEQYF
>TRBV13|TRBD1
CASSEGQGRTYGYTF
>TRBV2|NA
CASSEAGSRLNTEAFF
>TRBV19|NA
CASSSDISADEQYF
>TRBV11-3|NA
CASSFTANEQFF
>TRBV7-2|TRBD2
CASSLARGLAFSHLEQYF
>TRBV6-1|TRBD1
CASSATQGAGAFF
>TRBV4-1|TRBD1
CASSGRTGASNQPQHF
>TRBV19|TRBD1
CASTEAHGDRNTEAFF
>TRBV11-2|TRBD1
CASSPGQRSSYNSPLHF
>TRBV6-6|TRBD1
CASSYSFRGRVYEQYF
>TRBV27|TRBD1
CASSSGTVNTEAFF
>TRBV2|NA
CASSVHNAVGDGYTF
>TRBV7-3|TRBD2
CASSSPTSGGAVTDTQYF
>TRBV6-1|TRBD1
CASSPPGQGQETQYF
>TRBV5-8|NA
CASSLQGPVNQPQHF
>TRBV4-2|NA
CASSQGNRVSGQPQHF
>TRBV19|NA
CASYFSGTIGHGYTF
>TRBV4-2|NA
CASSHQGTGMNTEAFF
>TRBV30|NA
CAWSVRRGEAFF
>TRBV7-9|TRBD1
CASSSGTGMNTEAFF
>TRBV5-4|NA
CASSLGGRGENTEAFF
>TRBV5-6|NA
CASSLALSNYGYTF
>TRBV18|TRBD1
CASSPQNGQGMSSPLHF
>TRBV6-5|NA
CASSYFLPGEQFF
>TRBV2|NA
CASSTTLNQPQHF
>TRBV5-1|TRBD1
CASSAGQGFSYEQYF
>TRBV7-7|TRBD1
CASSSGQEETQYF
>TRBV14|NA
CASSPTMLAGNEKLFF
>TRBV28|NA
CASSPLTRFAEAFF
>TRBV7-2|NA
CASSLYRGYEQYF
>TRBV5-1|TRBD1
CASSLSGQGYTGELFF
>TRBV9|NA
CASSPGPYTF
>TRBV4-1|NA
CASSLGAFYEQYF
>TRBV6-5|NA
CASSVANQPQHF
>TRBV13|NA
CASSLALNTEAFF
>TRBV28|TRBD1
CASSFVIYRGDDQPQHF
>TRBV4-2|NA
CASSQVGAKMGNYGYTF
>TRBV13|TRBD1
CASSETGVPSEQYF
>TRBV28|NA
CASSQGDTQYF
>TRBV30|NA
CAWAWVAGTKNIQYF
>TRBV9|TRBD2
CASSPILGTSGRENTGELFF
>TRBV6-6|NA
CASRPTGITGELFF
>TRBV7-6|TRBD2
CASSLSAGAYEQYF
>TRBV5-6|NA
CASSFRGQIYNEQFF
>TRBV25-1|NA
CASSEARGNTEAFF
>TRBV7-2|NA
CASSLARPVSYEQYF
>TRBV9|TRBD1
CASSVRTGLADTQYF
>TRBV29-1|NA
CSVEDHPGQKNTEAFF
>TRBV9|TRBD2
CASTQTSGGHNEQFF
>TRBV28|TRBD2
CASTAGRVKYEQYF
>TRBV27|NA
CASSLTVNTEAFF
>TRBV6-5|TRBD1
CASSYSRNRGNQPQHF
>TRBV19|NA
CASSARGDTEAFF
>TRBV28|TRBD1
CASSLLQGYGNTIYF
>TRBV5-1|NA
CASSAGVTGELFF
>TRBV4-1|NA
CASSLQGLETQYF
>TRBV28|NA
CASSLGQGRIYGYTF
>TRBV30|NA
CAWSSSREQYF